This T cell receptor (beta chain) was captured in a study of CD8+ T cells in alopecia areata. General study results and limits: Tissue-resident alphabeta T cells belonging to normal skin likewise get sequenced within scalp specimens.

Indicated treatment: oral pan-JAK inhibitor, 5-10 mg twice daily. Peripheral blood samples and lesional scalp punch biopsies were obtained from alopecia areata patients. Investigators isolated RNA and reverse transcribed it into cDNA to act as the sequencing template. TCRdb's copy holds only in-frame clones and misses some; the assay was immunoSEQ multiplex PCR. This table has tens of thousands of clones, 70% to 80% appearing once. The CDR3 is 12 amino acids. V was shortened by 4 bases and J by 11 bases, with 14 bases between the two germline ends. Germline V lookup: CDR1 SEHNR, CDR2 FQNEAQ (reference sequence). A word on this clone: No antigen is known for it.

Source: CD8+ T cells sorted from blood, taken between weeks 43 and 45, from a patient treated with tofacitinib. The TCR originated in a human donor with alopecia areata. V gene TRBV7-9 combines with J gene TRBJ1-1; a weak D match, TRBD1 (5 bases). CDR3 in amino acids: CASSSGGREAFF. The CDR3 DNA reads TGTGCCAGCAGCTCTGGCGGCAGGGAGGCTTTCTTT.